One and the same sample provided the 12 T cell receptor beta chains below, sequenced in a study of response to subunit inactivated influenza vaccine. TCRdb used MiXCR to reprocess the RT-PCR reads, holding one entry per CDR3 protein. The sample contains a few hundred thousand distinct CDR3 sequences, around 20% of which appear only once. This sample comprised PBMCs from blood, obtained less than 22 months after vaccination. The receptors were sampled from a man between 50 and 69 years old who received an inactivated influenza vaccine.

The V call is TRBV7-9, the J call TRBJ2-1, with D unresolved. The germline gives CDR1 SEHNR, CDR2 FQNEAQ (reference sequence). The CDR3 totals 12 residues. V was shortened by 5 bases and J by 10 bases, with 12 bases between the two germline ends. CDR3 bases: TGTGCCAGCAGCAGTCTGCTTCGCGAGCAGTTCTTC. Its translation: CASSSLLREQFF.

The chain combines TRBV20-1 with TRBJ1-4, with D unresolved. V was pared by 3 bases and J by 0 bases, with 11 bases between. The CDR3 sequence is 15 residues long. The V gene's germline CDR1 is DFQATT and CDR2 SNEGSKA (reference sequence). CDR3 sequence reads: CSARDERSTNEKLFF. CDR3 bases: TGCAGTGCTAGGGATGAAAGATCAACTAATGAAAAACTGTTTTTT.

The chain has TRBV20-1 and TRBJ2-3; a weak D match, TRBD1 (5 bases). This CDR3 spans 15 amino acids. Looked up from germline, CDR1 is DFQATT and CDR2 is SNEGSKA (reference sequence). The V end was cut by 4 bases, the J end by 0 bases, with 14 bases between. The CDR3 nucleotides read TGCAGTGCTAAAAGGGGCGAAACTAGCACAGATACGCAGTATTTT. This gives the protein CSAKRGETSTDTQYF.

The V call is TRBV20-1, the J call TRBJ1-1; weak D call: TRBD1 (6 bases). V was shortened by 0 bases and J by 0 bases, with 11 bases between the two germline ends. This CDR3 comprises 15 residues. Germline CDR1 reads DFQATT; CDR2 reads SNEGSKA (reference sequence). This chain's CDR3 is CSARDSTGVNTEAFF. The CDR3 DNA reads as TGCAGTGCTAGAGATTCGACAGGCGTGAACACTGAAGCTTTCTTT.

V usage is TRBV4-2 and J usage is TRBJ2-2; no clear D gene. Looked up from germline, CDR1 is LGHNA and CDR2 is YNFKEQ. The CDR3 has 15 residues. Between the trimmed V and J ends, which lost 0 bases and 8 bases, there was a span of 13 bases. CDR3 loop: CASSQDISAPGELFF. CDR3 bases: TGTGCCAGCAGCCAAGATATATCCGCACCAGGGGAGCTGTTTTTT.

There are many counts of this clonotype. This chain links TRBV20-1 with TRBJ2-3; D might be TRBD1 or TRBD2, each matching 6 bases. CDR1 and CDR2 (germline): DFQATT, SNEGSKA (reference sequence). The CDR3 is made up of 15 amino acids. V dropped 3 bases and J dropped 6 bases, with 19 bases sitting between them. The CDR3 bases are TGCAGTGCTAGCCCCCCGGGGGCGGGACGGGATACGCAGTATTTT. This sequence encodes CSASPPGAGRDTQYF.

The V call is TRBV28, the J call TRBJ2-7, with D maybe TRBD2 (5 bases). From germline, CDR1 is MDHEN and CDR2 SYDVKM. This CDR3 is 12 amino acids long. Trimming took 7 bases from V and 6 from J, leaving 13 bases between them. Here the CDR3 reads CASNQLVSEQYF. CDR3 nucleotide sequence: TGTGCCAGCAATCAACTAGTTTCCGAGCAGTACTTC.

This chain uses TRBV28 with TRBJ2-1; 7 bases line up with TRBD2. The germline V gene encodes CDR1 MDHEN and CDR2 SYDVKM. The CDR3 extends over 14 amino acids. Losses at the gene ends were 8 bases for V and 4 bases for J; bases not matched to a gene: 8. CDR3 amino acids: CASGAASGYNEQFF. The CDR3 nucleotides are TGTGCCAGCGGGGCGGCTAGCGGATACAATGAGCAGTTCTTC.

The chain is built from TRBV6-1 and TRBJ2-1; 7 bases match TRBD1. Per the germline V gene, CDR1 is MNHNS and CDR2 is SASEGT. The CDR3 has 15 residues. With V trimmed by 6 bases and J by 4 bases, 9 bases remained unmatched. CDR3 nucleotide sequence: TGTGCCAGCAGGACCGGAAGGGGGCCTTACAATGAGCAGTTCTTC. Protein: CASRTGRGPYNEQFF.

This clonotype was seen a handful of times. This CDR3 is CASSQRGDRDFSPLHF. The DNA of the CDR3 is TGTGCCAGCAGCCAAAGGGGGGACAGGGATTTTTCACCCCTCCACTTT. This chain links TRBV14 with TRBJ1-6; 9 bases align to TRBD1. The germline CDR1 and CDR2 sequences are SGHDN and FVKESK. The trim removed 2 bases at V and 9 bases at J, leaving 8 bases unmatched. This CDR3 spans 16 amino acids. Full variable domain (remainder filled in from reference TRBV14 and TRBJ1-6): EAGVTQFPSHSVIEKGQTVTLRCDPISGHDNLYWYRRVMGKEIKFLLHFVKESKQDESGMPNNRFLAERTGGTYSTLKVQPAELEDSGVYFCASSQRGDRDFSPLHFGNGTRLTVT.

The gene calls are TRBV10-3 and TRBJ2-3; D remains unclear. Germline CDR1 ENHRY, CDR2 SYGVKD. Trimming removed 4 bases at V and 6 bases at J, with 8 bases between. The CDR3 totals 12 residues. DNA of the CDR3: TGTGCCATCAGTGTGCTCCCGGATACGCAGTATTTT. Its translation: CAISVLPDTQYF.

V and J are TRBV24-1 and TRBJ1-5, with unresolved D. Between the trimmed V and J ends, which lost 9 bases and 4 bases, there was a span of 12 bases. There are 13 residues in the CDR3. Germline V gene lookup returns CDR1 KGHDR and CDR2 SFDVKD. DNA for the CDR3: TGTGCCACCTCCACAGACGGAAATCAGCCCCAGCATTTT. It is translated as CATSTDGNQPQHF.